This TCR beta chain was recovered during a study of cytotoxic CD8 clonotypes in ibrutinib-treated CLL. Study background: The cohort had over nine relapsed/refractory and around 15 treatment-naive patients, 17 to 18 IGHV unmutated. By median roughly 69 months, about 12 had progressed and about 15 stayed remitted; responses had been 2 complete and 24 partial. Points from the study as a whole: Under treatment, the uncommon public clonotypes either contracted or remained stable. A rise in clonality was seen at ibrutinib response, and a fall back toward baseline was seen at progression.

The V end was cut by 5 bases, the J end by 6 bases, with 19 bases between. The CDR3 is made up of 15 amino acids. The germline V gene encodes CDR1 SGHRS and CDR2 YFSETQ. Comment on this clone: The antigen is unknown.

Generated by immunoSEQ multiplex PCR, the TCRdb table keeps only in-frame clones and is missing some. This table has some 70,000 clones, around nine tenths appearing once. The origin of this receptor is a human donor with chronic lymphocytic leukemia. The J gene is TRBJ2-3, the V gene TRBV5-1, with D maybe TRBD2 (6 bases). Material: PBMCs, obtained after 12 months of ibrutinib treatment. The CDR3 nucleotides read TGCGCCAGCAGACTTGGGGTTCAGGAGGGGGATACGCAGTATTTT. It encodes CASRLGVQEGDTQYF.